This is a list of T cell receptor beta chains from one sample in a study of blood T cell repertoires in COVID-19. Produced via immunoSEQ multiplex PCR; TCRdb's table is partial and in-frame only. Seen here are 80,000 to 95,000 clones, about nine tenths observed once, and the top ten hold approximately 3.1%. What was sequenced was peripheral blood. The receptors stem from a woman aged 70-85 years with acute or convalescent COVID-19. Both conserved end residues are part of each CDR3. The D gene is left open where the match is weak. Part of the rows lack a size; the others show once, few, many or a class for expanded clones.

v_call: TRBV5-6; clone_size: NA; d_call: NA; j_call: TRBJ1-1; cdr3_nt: TGTGCCAGCAGCTTTAAGGACAGAATGAACACTGAAGCTTTCTTT; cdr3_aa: CASSFKDRMNTEAFF
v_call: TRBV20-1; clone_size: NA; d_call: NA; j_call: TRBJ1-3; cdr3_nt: TGCAGTGCTAGTAAAGGGGCCGGAAACACCATATATTTT; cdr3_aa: CSASKGAGNTIYF
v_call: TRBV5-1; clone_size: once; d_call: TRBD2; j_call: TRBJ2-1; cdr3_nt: TGCGCCAGCAGCTTGAATAGCGGGAGCGATGAGCAGTTCTTC; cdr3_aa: CASSLNSGSDEQFF
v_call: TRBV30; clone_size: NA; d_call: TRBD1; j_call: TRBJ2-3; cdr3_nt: TGTGCCTGGAAAGGACAGGGAAGCACAGATACGCAGTATTTT; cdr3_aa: CAWKGQGSTDTQYF
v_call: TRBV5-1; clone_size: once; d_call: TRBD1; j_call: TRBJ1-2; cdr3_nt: TGCGCCAGCAGCCCAAAGGGGGCTGGTGGCTACACCTTC; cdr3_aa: CASSPKGAGGYTF
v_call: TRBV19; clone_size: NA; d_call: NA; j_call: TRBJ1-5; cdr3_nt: TGTGCCAGCAATCAAATTCCCAAGCATAGCAATCAGCCCCAGCATTTT; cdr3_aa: CASNQIPKHSNQPQHF
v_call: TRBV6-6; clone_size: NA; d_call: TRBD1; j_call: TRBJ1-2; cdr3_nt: TGTGCCAGCATCGGGACAGGGGGCCTCGGCTACACCTTC; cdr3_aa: CASIGTGGLGYTF
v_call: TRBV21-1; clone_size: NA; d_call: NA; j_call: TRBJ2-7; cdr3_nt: TGTGCCAGCAGCATTCCAGGTTACGAGCAGTACTTC; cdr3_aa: CASSIPGYEQYF
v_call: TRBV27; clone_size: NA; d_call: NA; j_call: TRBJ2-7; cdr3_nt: TGTGCCAGCAGTTTTGGCCACGAGCAGTACTTC; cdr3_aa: CASSFGHEQYF
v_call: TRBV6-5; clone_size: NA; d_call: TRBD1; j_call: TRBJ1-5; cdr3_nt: TGTGCCAGCAGTTACTCGACGGGACAGGGGGATCAGCCCCAGCATTTT; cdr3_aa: CASSYSTGQGDQPQHF
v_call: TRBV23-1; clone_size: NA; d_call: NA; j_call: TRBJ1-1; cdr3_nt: TGCGCCAGCAGTCAACCGCCCCCAGGGCGGAACACTGAAGCTTTCTTT; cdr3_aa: CASSQPPPGRNTEAFF
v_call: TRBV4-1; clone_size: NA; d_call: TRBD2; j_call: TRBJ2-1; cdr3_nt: TGCGCCAGCAGCCAAGATGGCCTAGCGGGGGAGAGCTCCTACAATGAGCAGTTCTTC; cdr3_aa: CASSQDGLAGESSYNEQFF
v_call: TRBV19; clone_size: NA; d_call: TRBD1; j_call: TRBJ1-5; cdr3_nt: TGTGCCAGTAGTACCGACAGGGTTGGCCAGCCCCAGCATTTT; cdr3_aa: CASSTDRVGQPQHF
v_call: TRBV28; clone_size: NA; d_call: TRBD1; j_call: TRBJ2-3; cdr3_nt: TGTGCCAGCAGTCAGACAGGGAGCACAGATACGCAGTATTTT; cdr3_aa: CASSQTGSTDTQYF
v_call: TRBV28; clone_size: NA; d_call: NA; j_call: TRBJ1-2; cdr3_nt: TGTGCCAGCAGTCCACACGGGGACATGGGCTACACCTTC; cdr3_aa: CASSPHGDMGYTF
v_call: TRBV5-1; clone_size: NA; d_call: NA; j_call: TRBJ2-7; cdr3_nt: TGCGCCAGCAGCCATGGCTTGTCTGGTAGCGGTCCACCCTACGAGCAGTACTTC; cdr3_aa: CASSHGLSGSGPPYEQYF
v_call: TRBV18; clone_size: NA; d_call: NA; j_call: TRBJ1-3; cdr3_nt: TGTGCCAGCTCACCAACCAATACCGGCGGGGACACCATATATTTT; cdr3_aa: CASSPTNTGGDTIYF
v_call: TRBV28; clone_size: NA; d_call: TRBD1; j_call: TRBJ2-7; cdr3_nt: TGTGCCAGCAGGAGTGTAACAGGGGTGATCCACGAGCAGTACTTC; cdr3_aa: CASRSVTGVIHEQYF
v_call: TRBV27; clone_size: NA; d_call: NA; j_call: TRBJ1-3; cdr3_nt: TGTGCCAGCAGTTTGACGGCGGCGAGCTCTGGAAACACCATATATTTT; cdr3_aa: CASSLTAASSGNTIYF
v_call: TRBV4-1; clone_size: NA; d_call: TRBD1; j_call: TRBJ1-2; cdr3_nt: TGCGCCAGCAGCCAAGATCCAGGGGGAGGCTATGGCTACACCTTC; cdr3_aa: CASSQDPGGGYGYTF
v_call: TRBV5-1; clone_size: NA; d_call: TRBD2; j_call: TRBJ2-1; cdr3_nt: TGCGCCAGCAGCTTGGCCCTGGCGGGGGTGAACAATGAGCAGTTCTTC; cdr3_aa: CASSLALAGVNNEQFF
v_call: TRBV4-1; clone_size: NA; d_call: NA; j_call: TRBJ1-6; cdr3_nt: TGCGCCAGCAGCCTACACGGGACACAAAATTCACCCCTCCACTTT; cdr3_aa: CASSLHGTQNSPLHF
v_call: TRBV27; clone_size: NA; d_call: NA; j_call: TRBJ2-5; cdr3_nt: TGTGCCAGCAGTTTCGGTAGCGGAAAAGAGACCCAGTACTTC; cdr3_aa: CASSFGSGKETQYF
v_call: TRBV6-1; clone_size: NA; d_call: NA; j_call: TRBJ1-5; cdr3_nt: TGTGCCAGCAGTGAGCCCCCGGGGGGCAATCAGCCCCAGCATTTT; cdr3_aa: CASSEPPGGNQPQHF
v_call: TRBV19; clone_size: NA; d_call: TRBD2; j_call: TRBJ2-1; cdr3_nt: TGTGCCAGTAGAGTAGCGGGGGGGTCCTACAATGAGCAGTTCTTC; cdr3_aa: CASRVAGGSYNEQFF
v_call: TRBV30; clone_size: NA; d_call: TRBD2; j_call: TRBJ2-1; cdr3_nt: TGTGCCGGGGGACTAGCGGTTTCCAATGAGCAGTTCTTC; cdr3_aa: CAGGLAVSNEQFF
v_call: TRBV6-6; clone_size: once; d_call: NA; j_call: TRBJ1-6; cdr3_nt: TGTGCCAGCAGGTATAGCAATTCACCCCTCCACTTT; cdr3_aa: CASRYSNSPLHF
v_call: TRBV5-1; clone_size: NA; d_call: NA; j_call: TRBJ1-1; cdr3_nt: TGCGCCAGCACCGACAGATTGAACACTGAAGCTTTCTTT; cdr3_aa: CASTDRLNTEAFF
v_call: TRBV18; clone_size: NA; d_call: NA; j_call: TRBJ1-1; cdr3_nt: TGTGCCAGCTCACCGATGGGGAGCCGAAAAACCTACACTGAAGCTTTCTTT; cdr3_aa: CASSPMGSRKTYTEAFF
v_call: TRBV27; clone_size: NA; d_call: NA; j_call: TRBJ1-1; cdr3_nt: TGTGCCAGCAGACGAACAGGGAACACTGAAGCTTTCTTT; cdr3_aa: CASRRTGNTEAFF
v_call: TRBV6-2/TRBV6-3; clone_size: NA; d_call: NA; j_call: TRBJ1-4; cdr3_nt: TGTGCCAGCAGTTACTTTCTCGGGGAAGGAGAAGATCCTGCAACTAATGAAAAACTGTTTTTT; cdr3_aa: CASSYFLGEGEDPATNEKLFF
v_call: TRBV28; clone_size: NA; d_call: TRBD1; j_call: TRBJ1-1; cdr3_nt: TGTGCCAGCAGAGCACAGGGGTACACTGAAGCTTTCTTT; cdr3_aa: CASRAQGYTEAFF
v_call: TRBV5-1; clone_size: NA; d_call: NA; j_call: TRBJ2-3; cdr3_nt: TGCGCCAGCAGCACAAGGGGCCGATCAGATACGCAGTATTTT; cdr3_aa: CASSTRGRSDTQYF
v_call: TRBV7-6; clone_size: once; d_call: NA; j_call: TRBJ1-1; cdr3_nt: TGTGCCAGCAGCTCAGGGGTAGCCAGTAACACTGAAGCTTTCTTT; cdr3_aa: CASSSGVASNTEAFF
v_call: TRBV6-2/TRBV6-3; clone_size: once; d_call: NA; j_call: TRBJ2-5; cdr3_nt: TGTGCCAGCAGTTTGCCAGGGATAGAGACCCAGTACTTC; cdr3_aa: CASSLPGIETQYF
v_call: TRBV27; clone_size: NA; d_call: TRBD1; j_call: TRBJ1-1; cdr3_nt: TGTGCCAGCAGTGAGGGACAGGCGTCGGGTGGGGCTGAAGCTTTCTTT; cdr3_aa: CASSEGQASGGAEAFF
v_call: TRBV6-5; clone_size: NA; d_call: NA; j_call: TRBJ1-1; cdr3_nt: TGTGCCAGCATCCAGGTTTTGAACACTGAAGCTTTCTTT; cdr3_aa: CASIQVLNTEAFF